The rows below give T cell receptor beta chains drawn from one sample of a study of blood T cell repertoires in COVID-19. Here immunoSEQ multiplex PCR was the method, and the copy in TCRdb shows in-frame clones only, minus some. The sample carries some 50,000 clones, around 76% recorded once. The sample taken for sequencing was peripheral blood. These receptors all stem from a human donor in a cohort sampled during active COVID-19. CDR3s include the opening cysteine and the closing phenylalanine or tryptophan. Fields, in order: clone size, J gene, V gene, CDR3 protein. Clone size is not always given. Where it is, it says once, few, many or a class for expanded clones.

>-|TRBJ1-1|TRBV27
CASSFQPLPNTEAFF
>-|TRBJ1-4|TRBV27
CASSLIRGSEKLFF
>-|TRBJ2-7|TRBV10-1
CASSEGGSMFYEQYF
>-|TRBJ2-7|TRBV7-8
CASSFRQGHSRYEQYF
>few|TRBJ2-6|TRBV7-9
CASSVHSGANVLTF
>-|TRBJ2-7|TRBV5-6
CASSPSGTSYEQYF
>-|TRBJ2-7|TRBV29-1
CSVGGGHDWGEQYF
>-|TRBJ2-5|TRBV3-1/TRBV3-2
CASTRADFGGAGETQYF
>-|TRBJ2-5|TRBV6-1
CASSDIAGVQETQYF
>-|TRBJ2-7|TRBV19
CASSTLAAPGPGSEQYF
>-|TRBJ2-7|TRBV2
CASSERGGGTVIDYEQYF
>-|TRBJ2-7|TRBV4-1
CASSQGGTGGNEQYF
>few|TRBJ1-2|TRBV19
CASSIEVGDGYTF
>-|TRBJ1-3|TRBV3-1/TRBV3-2
CASSQDVRYSGNTIYF
>few|TRBJ2-7|TRBV19
CASSILAGPYYEQCF
>-|TRBJ2-7|TRBV5-4
CASSLGVGSGAYEQYF
>-|TRBJ1-2|TRBV5-6
CASSLTGYTNYGYTF
>-|TRBJ2-3|TRBV7-2
CASSLGAGGGAKYTQYF
>-|TRBJ1-2|TRBV30
CAWRAGGGYGYTF
>few|TRBJ2-7|TRBV5-1
CASSLAPGTAIPYEQYF
>-|TRBJ1-2|TRBV6-5
CASSYTGQGVGYTF
>-|TRBJ1-3|TRBV27
CASSSRGGSGNTIYF
>few|TRBJ2-7|TRBV5-4
CASSFHGEGVEQYF
>-|TRBJ2-1|TRBV10-1
CASSASGTSFNEQFF
>few|TRBJ2-3|TRBV30
CAWSLGRGQDTQYF
>-|TRBJ1-1|TRBV5-6
CASSRQGLNTEAFF
>-|TRBJ2-7|TRBV4-3
CASSQDWAWGVEQYF
>-|TRBJ1-2|TRBV29-1
CSVKNLNSGYTF
>-|TRBJ1-6|TRBV6-5
CASTGTGEASPLHF
>once|TRBJ2-6|TRBV5-5
CASSSTSGAILSGANVLTF
>-|TRBJ1-5|TRBV6-5
CASSYSIIGNQPQHF